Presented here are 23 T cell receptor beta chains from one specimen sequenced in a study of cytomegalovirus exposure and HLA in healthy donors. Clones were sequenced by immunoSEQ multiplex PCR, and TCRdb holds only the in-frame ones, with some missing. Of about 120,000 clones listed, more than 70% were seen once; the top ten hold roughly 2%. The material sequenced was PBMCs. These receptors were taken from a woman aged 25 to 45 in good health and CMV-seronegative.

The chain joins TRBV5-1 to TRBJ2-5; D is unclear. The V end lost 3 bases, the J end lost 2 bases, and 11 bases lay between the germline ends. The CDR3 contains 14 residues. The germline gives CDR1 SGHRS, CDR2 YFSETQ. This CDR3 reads CASSSPPRQETQYF. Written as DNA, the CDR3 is TGCGCCAGCAGCTCTCCCCCTAGGCAAGAGACCCAGTACTTC.

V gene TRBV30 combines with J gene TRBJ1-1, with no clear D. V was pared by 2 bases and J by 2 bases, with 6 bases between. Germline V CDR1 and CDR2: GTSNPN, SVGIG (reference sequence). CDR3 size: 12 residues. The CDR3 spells CAWSPVNTEAFF. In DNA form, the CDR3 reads TGTGCCTGGAGTCCCGTTAACACTGAAGCTTTCTTT.

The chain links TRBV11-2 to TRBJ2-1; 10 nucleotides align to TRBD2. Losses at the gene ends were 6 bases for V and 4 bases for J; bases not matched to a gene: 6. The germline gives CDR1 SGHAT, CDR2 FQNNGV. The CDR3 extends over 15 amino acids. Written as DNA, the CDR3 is TGTGCCAGCAGGGAAAGCGGGGGGGCTTACAATGAGCAGTTCTTC. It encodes CASRESGGAYNEQFF.

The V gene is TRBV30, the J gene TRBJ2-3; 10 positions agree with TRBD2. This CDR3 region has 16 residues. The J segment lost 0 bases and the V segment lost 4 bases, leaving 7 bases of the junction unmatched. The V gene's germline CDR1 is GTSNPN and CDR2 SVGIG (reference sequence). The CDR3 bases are TGTGCCTGGACCCCCGGGACTAGCGACAGCACAGATACGCAGTATTTT. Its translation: CAWTPGTSDSTDTQYF.

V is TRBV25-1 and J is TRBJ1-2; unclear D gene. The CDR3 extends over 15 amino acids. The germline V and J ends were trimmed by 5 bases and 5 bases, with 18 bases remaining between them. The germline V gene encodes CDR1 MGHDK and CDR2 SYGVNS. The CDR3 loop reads CASSYQSRRGYGYTF. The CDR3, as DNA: TGTGCCAGCAGTTATCAGTCTAGAAGAGGGTATGGCTACACCTTC.

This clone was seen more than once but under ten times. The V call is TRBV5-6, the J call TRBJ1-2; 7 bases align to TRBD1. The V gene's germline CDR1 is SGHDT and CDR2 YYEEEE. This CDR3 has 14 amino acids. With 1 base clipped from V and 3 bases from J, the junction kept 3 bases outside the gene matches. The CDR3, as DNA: TGTGCCAGCAGCTTGTCAGGGACAGACTATGGCTACACCTTC. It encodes CASSLSGTDYGYTF.

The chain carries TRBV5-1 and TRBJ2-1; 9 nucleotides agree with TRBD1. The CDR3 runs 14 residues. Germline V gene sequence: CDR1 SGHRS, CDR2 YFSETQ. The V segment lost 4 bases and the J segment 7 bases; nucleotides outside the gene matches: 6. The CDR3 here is CASSSGTGWNEQFF. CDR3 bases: TGCGCCAGCAGCAGTGGGACAGGGTGGAATGAGCAGTTCTTC.

The CDR3 bases are TGTGCCAGCAGCCTCCCACAGGGGAAGGATGAAAAACTGTTTTTT. Translation: CASSLPQGKDEKLFF. The chain joins TRBV4-2 to TRBJ1-4; 7 nucleotides match TRBD1. V was clipped by 4 bases and J by 6 bases; unmatched bases: 8. CDR1 is LGHNA and CDR2 is YNFKEQ in the germline V gene. This CDR3 is built from 15 residues.

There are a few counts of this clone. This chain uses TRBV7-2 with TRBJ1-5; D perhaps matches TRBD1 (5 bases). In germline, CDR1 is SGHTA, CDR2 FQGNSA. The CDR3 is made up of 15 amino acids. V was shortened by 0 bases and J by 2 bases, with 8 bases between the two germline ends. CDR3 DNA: TGTGCCAGCAGCTTAGCGTTGACAGGCAATCAGCCCCAGCATTTT. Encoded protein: CASSLALTGNQPQHF.

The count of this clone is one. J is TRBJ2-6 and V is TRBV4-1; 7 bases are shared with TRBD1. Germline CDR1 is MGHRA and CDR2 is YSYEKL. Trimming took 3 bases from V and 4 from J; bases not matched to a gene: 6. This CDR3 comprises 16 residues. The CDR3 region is CASSHRDRAGANVLTF. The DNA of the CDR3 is TGCGCCAGCAGCCACCGAGACAGGGCAGGGGCCAACGTCCTGACTTTC.

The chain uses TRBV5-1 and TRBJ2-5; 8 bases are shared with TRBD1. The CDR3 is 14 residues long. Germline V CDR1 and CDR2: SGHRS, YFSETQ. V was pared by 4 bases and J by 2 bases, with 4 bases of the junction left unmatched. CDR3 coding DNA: TGCGCCAGCAGCGGACAGGGTGGTCAAGAGACCCAGTACTTC. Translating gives CASSGQGGQETQYF. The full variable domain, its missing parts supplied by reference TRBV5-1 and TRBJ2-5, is KAGVTQTPRYLIKTRGQQVTLSCSPISGHRSVSWYQQTPGQGLQFLFEYFSETQRNKGNFPGRFSGRQFSNSRSEMNVSTLELGDSALYLCASSGQGGQETQYFGPGTRLLVL.

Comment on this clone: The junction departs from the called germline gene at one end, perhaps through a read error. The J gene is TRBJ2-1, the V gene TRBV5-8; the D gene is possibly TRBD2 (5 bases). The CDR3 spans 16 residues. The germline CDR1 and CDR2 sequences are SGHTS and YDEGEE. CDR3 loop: CASRFFSGSSYNEQFF. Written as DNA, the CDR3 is TGTGCCAGCCGCTTTTTTTCTGGGAGCTCCTACAATGAGCAGTTCTTC. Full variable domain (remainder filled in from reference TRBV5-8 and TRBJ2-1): EAGVTQSPTHLIKTRGQQATLRCSPISGHTSVYWYQQALGLGLQFLLWYDEGEERNRGNFPPRFSGRQFPNYSSELNVNALELEDSALYLCASRFFSGSSYNEQFFGPGTRLTVL.

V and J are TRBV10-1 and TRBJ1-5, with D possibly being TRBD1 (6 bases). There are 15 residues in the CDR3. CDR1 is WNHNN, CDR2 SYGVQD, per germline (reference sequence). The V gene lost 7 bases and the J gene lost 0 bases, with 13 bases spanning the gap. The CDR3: CASTDRKYSNQPQHF. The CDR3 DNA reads TGCGCCAGCACCGACAGGAAGTATAGCAATCAGCCCCAGCATTTT.

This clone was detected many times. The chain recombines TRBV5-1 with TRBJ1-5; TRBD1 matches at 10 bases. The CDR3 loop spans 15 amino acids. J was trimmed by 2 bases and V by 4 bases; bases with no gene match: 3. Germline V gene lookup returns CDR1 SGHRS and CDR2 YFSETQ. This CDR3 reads CASSPGTGGNQPQHF. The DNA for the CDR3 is TGCGCCAGCAGCCCCGGGACAGGGGGCAATCAGCCCCAGCATTTT.

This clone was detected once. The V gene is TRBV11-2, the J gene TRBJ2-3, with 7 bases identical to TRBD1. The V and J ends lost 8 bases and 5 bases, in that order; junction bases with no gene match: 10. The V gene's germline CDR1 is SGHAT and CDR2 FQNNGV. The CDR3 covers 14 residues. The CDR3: CASRTHRGKDTQYF. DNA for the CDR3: TGTGCCAGCCGGACCCACAGGGGAAAAGATACGCAGTATTTT. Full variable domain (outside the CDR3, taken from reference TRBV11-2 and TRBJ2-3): EAGVAQSPRYKIIEKRQSVAFWCNPISGHATLYWYQQILGQGPKLLIQFQNNGVVDDSQLPKDRFSAERLKGVDSTLKIQPAKLEDSAVYLCASRTHRGKDTQYFGPGTRLTVL.

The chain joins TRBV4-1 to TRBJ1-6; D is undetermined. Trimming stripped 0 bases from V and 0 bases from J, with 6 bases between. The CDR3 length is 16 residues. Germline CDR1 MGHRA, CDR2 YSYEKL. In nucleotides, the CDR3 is TGCGCCAGCAGCCAAGACCCTAGCTCCTATAATTCACCCCTCCACTTT. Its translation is CASSQDPSSYNSPLHF.

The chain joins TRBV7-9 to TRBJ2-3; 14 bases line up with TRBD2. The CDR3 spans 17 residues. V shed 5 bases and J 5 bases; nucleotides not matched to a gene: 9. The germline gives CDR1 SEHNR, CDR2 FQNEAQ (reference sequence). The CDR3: CASSPGLAGAWGDTQYF. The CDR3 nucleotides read TGTGCCAGCAGCCCGGGACTAGCGGGGGCCTGGGGAGATACGCAGTATTTT.

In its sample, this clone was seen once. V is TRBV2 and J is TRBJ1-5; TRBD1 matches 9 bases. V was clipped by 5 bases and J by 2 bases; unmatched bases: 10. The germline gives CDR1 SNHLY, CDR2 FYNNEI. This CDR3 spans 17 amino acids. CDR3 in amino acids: CASSSQGAAFGNQPQHF. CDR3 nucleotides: TGTGCCAGCAGTTCACAGGGGGCCGCCTTTGGCAATCAGCCCCAGCATTTT.

The CDR3 protein is CASRDRGTPQETQYF. The CDR3 DNA follows: TGTGCCAGCAGGGACAGGGGAACCCCTCAAGAGACCCAGTACTTC. The rearrangement joins TRBV6-6 to TRBJ2-5; 9 nucleotides line up with TRBD1. This CDR3 has 15 amino acids. V was pared by 6 bases and J by 2 bases, with 7 bases of the junction left unmatched. The germline V gene has CDR1 MNHNY and CDR2 SVGAGI (reference sequence).

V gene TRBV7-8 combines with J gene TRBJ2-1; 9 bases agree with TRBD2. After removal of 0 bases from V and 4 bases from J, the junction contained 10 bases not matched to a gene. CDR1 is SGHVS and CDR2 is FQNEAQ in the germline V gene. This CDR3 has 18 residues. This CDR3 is CASSLARAYSGGYNEQFF. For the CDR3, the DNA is TGTGCCAGCAGCTTAGCGCGTGCCTACAGCGGGGGGTACAATGAGCAGTTCTTC.

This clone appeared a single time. The CDR3 DNA follows: TGCGCCAGCAGCCAAGCGGGACAGGGTTATAACTATGGCTACACCTTC. It specifies CASSQAGQGYNYGYTF. This rearrangement joins TRBV4-1 to TRBJ1-2, with 9 positions matching TRBD1. The V gene's germline CDR1 is MGHRA and CDR2 YSYEKL. The CDR3 is 16 residues long. V was pared by 1 base and J by 1 base, with 4 bases of the junction left unmatched.

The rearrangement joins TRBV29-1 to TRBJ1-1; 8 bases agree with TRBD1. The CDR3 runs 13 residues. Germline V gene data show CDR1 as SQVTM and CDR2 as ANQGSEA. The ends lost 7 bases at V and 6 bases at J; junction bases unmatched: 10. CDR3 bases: TGCAGCGCAAGGACAGGGACGGGGGCTGAAGCTTTCTTT. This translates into CSARTGTGAEAFF.

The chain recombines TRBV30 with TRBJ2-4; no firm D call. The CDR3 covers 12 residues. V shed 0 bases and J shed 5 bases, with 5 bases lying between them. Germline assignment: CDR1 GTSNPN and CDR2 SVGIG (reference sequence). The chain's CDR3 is CAWSVTENIQYF. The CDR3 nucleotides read TGTGCCTGGAGTGTCACGGAAAACATTCAGTACTTC.